This T cell receptor (beta chain) emerged from a study of T cell repertoires in cytomegalovirus infection. TCRdb ran MiXCR on the reads and lists one entry per CDR3 protein. The sample shows approximately 500,000 distinct CDR3 sequences, 16% of them seen only once. The sequence derives from a human donor in good health (CMV status not recorded). Some clones in this sample may be carry-over from other donors' samples. The specimen was CD8+ T cells from PBMCs.

The CDR3 loop reads CASSKPRRNEQFF. The CDR3 DNA follows: TGTGCCAGCAGTAAACCTAGACGCAATGAGCAGTTCTTC. The rearrangement joins TRBV27 to TRBJ2-1; D unclear. Trimming removed 5 bases at V and 6 bases at J, with 11 bases between. Germline CDR1 and CDR2: MNHEY and SMNVEV (reference sequence). The CDR3 runs 13 residues.